These 21 T cell receptor beta chains share one sample of origin, sequenced in a study of blood T cell repertoires in COVID-19. Generated by immunoSEQ multiplex PCR, the TCRdb table keeps only in-frame clones and is missing some. The sample lists a few hundred thousand clones, about 87% occurring once. Sequenced sample: peripheral blood. The receptors were sampled from a woman in her 30s with COVID-19, enrolled during active disease.

The V gene is TRBV24-1, the J gene TRBJ1-5, with D possibly matching TRBD1 (5 bases). CDR3 length equals 15 residues. V lost 9 bases and J lost 5, with 19 bases in between. Germline V CDR1 and CDR2: KGHDR, SFDVKD. The CDR3 protein is CATSSTGRGDQPQHF. The DNA for the CDR3 is TGTGCCACCTCCTCGACCGGGAGGGGAGATCAGCCCCAGCATTTT.

This clone occurred a few times. The rearrangement joins TRBV6-5 to TRBJ1-3; D remains ambiguous. Trimming stripped 4 bases from V and 4 bases from J, with 11 bases between. CDR1 and CDR2 (germline): MNHEY, SVGAGI. This CDR3 has 14 residues. The CDR3 region is CASSSPGLGNTIYF. The CDR3 nucleotides read TGTGCCAGCAGTTCACCGGGTCTCGGAAACACCATATATTTT.

The sample holds a few counts of this clone. This rearrangement joins TRBV3-1 (or the pseudogene TRBV3-2) to TRBJ2-7; D may be TRBD2 (5 bases). The CDR3 runs to 13 residues. Trimming cost V 2 bases and J 6 bases, with 11 bases left between them. Germline V gene lookup returns CDR1 LGHDT and CDR2 YNNKEL (reference sequence). CDR3 sequence: CASSQPGLTEQYF. DNA for the CDR3: TGTGCCAGCAGCCAACCTGGACTTACCGAGCAGTACTTC.

This chain uses TRBV5-5 with TRBJ2-5; maybe TRBD1 (6 bases). CDR1 and CDR2 (germline): SGHKS, YYEKEE (reference sequence). The germline V and J ends were trimmed by 4 bases and 2 bases, with 12 bases remaining between them. CDR3 length: 14 amino acids. The CDR3 nucleotides read TGTGCCAGCAGCCAAAGGGGGTGGCAAGAGACCCAGTACTTC. Translated: CASSQRGWQETQYF.

A few counts support this clone. This chain links TRBV9 with TRBJ1-5; 9 nucleotides align to TRBD1. Germline V lookup: CDR1 SGDLS, CDR2 YYNGEE. J gave up 2 bases and V 3 bases, and 15 bases lay outside the gene matches. The CDR3 is 19 residues long. The CDR3 bases are TGTGCCAGCAGCGGCCGGGACAGGGTAACGGGTAAGGGCAATCAGCCCCAGCATTTT. It yields the protein CASSGRDRVTGKGNQPQHF.

The chain employs TRBV6-6 and TRBJ2-1; 7 nucleotides line up with TRBD2. CDR1 is MNHNY and CDR2 is SVGAGI in the germline V gene (reference sequence). Trimming cost V 6 bases and J 0 bases; bases outside gene matches: 5. The CDR3 totals 15 residues. CDR3 nucleotide sequence: TGTGCCAGCAGGCGGGAGCCGAGCTCCTACAATGAGCAGTTCTTC. Encoded protein: CASRREPSSYNEQFF.

This sequence joins TRBV13 and TRBJ2-7; 10 nucleotides agree with TRBD2. J lost 0 bases, V lost 4 bases, and 0 bases had no gene match. The CDR3 is 14 residues long. The V gene's germline CDR1 is PRHDT and CDR2 FYEKMQ (reference sequence). DNA for the CDR3: TGTGCCAGCAGCTCTAGCGGGAGCTCCTACGAGCAGTACTTC. The encoded protein is CASSSSGSSYEQYF.

The V call is TRBV9, the J call TRBJ2-7; possibly TRBD1 for D (5 bases). Germline V gene data show CDR1 as SGDLS and CDR2 as YYNGEE. The V end lost 0 bases, the J end lost 1 base, and 5 bases lay between the germline ends. CDR3 length: 13 amino acids. DNA for the CDR3: TGTGCCAGCAGCGTAGGACAGTCCTACGAGCAGTACTTC. Protein sequence: CASSVGQSYEQYF.

V is TRBV6-7 and J is TRBJ1-1; a weak D match, TRBD1 (5 bases). TRBV6-7 is marked as an open reading frame, function uncertain. The V gene lost 11 bases and the J gene lost 1 base, with 14 bases spanning the gap. The CDR3 contains 13 residues. CDR3 region: CARTTGENTEAFF. The CDR3 region has the DNA TGTGCCCGCACTACGGGGGAGAACACTGAAGCTTTCTTT.

The V call is TRBV11-2, the J call TRBJ1-4, with D hard to call. The CDR3 has 13 residues. In germline, CDR1 is SGHAT, CDR2 FQNNGV. V gave up 2 bases and J gave up 10 bases, with 11 bases separating them. In DNA form, the CDR3 reads TGTGCCAGCAGCTTACTCTACAGAGCAAAACTGTTTTTT. Its protein is CASSLLYRAKLFF.

The CDR3 DNA reads as TGTGCCAGCAGTCCGTACAGGGGGTCCTACGAGCAGTACTTC. Encoded protein: CASSPYRGSYEQYF. The gene calls are TRBV6-5 and TRBJ2-7; 8 nucleotides match TRBD1. The germline V gene has CDR1 MNHEY and CDR2 SVGAGI. J lost 1 base, V lost 5 bases, and 4 bases had no gene match. The CDR3 runs 14 residues.

The genes are TRBV6-5 and TRBJ2-7, with a weak D call TRBD1 (5 bases). The germline V and J ends were trimmed by 4 bases and 2 bases, with 9 bases remaining between them. Per the germline V gene, CDR1 is MNHEY and CDR2 is SVGAGI. This CDR3 is built from 13 residues. In DNA form, the CDR3 reads TGTGCCAGCAGTTCCCGGACACCCTACGAGCAGTACTTC. As protein: CASSSRTPYEQYF.

The chain recombines TRBV11-2 with TRBJ2-7; D is perhaps TRBD2 (6 bases). V was cut by 5 bases and J by 0 bases, with 11 bases left in between. This CDR3 has 14 amino acids. Germline V lookup: CDR1 SGHAT, CDR2 FQNNGV. The CDR3 DNA is TGTGCCAGCAGCATCGGGACTTACTCCTACGAGCAGTACTTC. Amino acid sequence: CASSIGTYSYEQYF. The entire variable domain, with the rest obtained from reference TRBV11-2 and TRBJ2-7, is as follows: EAGVAQSPRYKIIEKRQSVAFWCNPISGHATLYWYQQILGQGPKLLIQFQNNGVVDDSQLPKDRFSAERLKGVDSTLKIQPAKLEDSAVYLCASSIGTYSYEQYFGPGTRLTVT.

This rearrangement joins TRBV4-1 to TRBJ2-5; TRBD2 agrees at 8 bases. CDR3 length: 15 residues. Trimming cost V 1 base and J 2 bases; bases outside gene matches: 3. In germline, CDR1 is MGHRA, CDR2 YSYEKL. In DNA form, the CDR3 reads TGCGCCAGCAGCCAAGTATCTAGCGGGCAAGAGACCCAGTACTTC. It codes for CASSQVSSGQETQYF.

The V call is TRBV30, the J call TRBJ1-5; a possible D gene is TRBD1 (5 bases). The CDR3 spans 13 residues. Germline-derived CDR1 and CDR2 are GTSNPN and SVGIG (reference sequence). V lost 2 bases to trimming and J lost 7 bases, with 12 bases between them. CDR3: CAWSTGLEQPQHF. The DNA for the CDR3 is TGTGCCTGGAGTACGGGACTCGAGCAGCCCCAGCATTTT.

V and J are TRBV20-1 and TRBJ2-7; D not resolved. Trimming removed 6 bases from V and 2 bases from J, with 8 bases in between. Germline loops: CDR1 DFQATT, CDR2 SNEGSKA (reference sequence). There are 11 residues in the CDR3. CDR3 sequence (DNA): TGCAGTGCGGAAGACACCTACGAGCAGTACTTC. It specifies CSAEDTYEQYF.

This sequence joins TRBV27 and TRBJ1-4, with TRBD1 identical over 9 bases. V was clipped by 5 bases and J by 7 bases; unmatched bases: 8. Germline CDR1 is MNHEY and CDR2 is SMNVEV (reference sequence). This CDR3 is 15 amino acids long. This CDR3 reads CASSPIPGQGEKLFF. In nucleotides, the CDR3 is TGTGCCAGCAGTCCCATCCCGGGACAGGGTGAAAAACTGTTTTTT. Looking up the rest from reference TRBV27 and TRBJ1-4 gives the full variable domain: EAQVTQNPRYLITVTGKKLTVTCSQNMNHEYMSWYRQDPGLGLRQIYYSMNVEVTDKGDVPEGYKVSRKEKRNFPLILESPSPNQTSLYFCASSPIPGQGEKLFFGSGTQLSVL.

This chain joins TRBV18 and TRBJ2-7; tentatively, D is TRBD2 (5 bases). Germline values: CDR1 KGHSH, CDR2 LQKENI. The CDR3 is 12 amino acids. Trimming removed 5 bases from V and 8 bases from J, with 13 bases in between. The CDR3 coding sequence is TGTGCCAGCTCAACTCGGGGTGAGAAGCAGTACTTC. It encodes CASSTRGEKQYF.

This chain joins TRBV6-1 and TRBJ1-6; D unresolved. V dropped 0 bases and J dropped 5 bases, with 8 bases sitting between them. There are 15 residues in the CDR3. Germline V CDR1 and CDR2: MNHNS, SASEGT. CDR3 coding DNA: TGTGCCAGCAGTGAAGCGGGGAGGGATAATTCACCCCTCCACTTT. The encoded protein is CASSEAGRDNSPLHF.

V usage is TRBV12-1 and J usage is TRBJ1-5; the table's D call of TRBD1 was not tested on the DNA. TRBV12-1 is tagged as a pseudogene. This CDR3 spans 16 amino acids. CDR3 nucleotide sequence: TGTGCCAGCAGCGGCAGGGGACAGCTCACATTGAGGCCCCAGCATTTT. This codes for CASSGRGQLTLRPQHF.

The V call is TRBV27, the J call TRBJ1-1; D might be TRBD1 (6 bases). Germline V gene lookup returns CDR1 MNHEY and CDR2 SMNVEV (reference sequence). Trimming removed 6 bases at V and 0 bases at J, with 14 bases between. This CDR3 is built from 15 residues. The CDR3 region has the DNA TGTGCCAGCAGGTGGACAGCCTTAGTGAACACTGAAGCTTTCTTT. It translates to CASRWTALVNTEAFF.